This passage covers 27 T cell receptor beta chains from one sample sequenced in a study of somatic mutations in cytotoxic T cells in rheumatoid arthritis. Generated by immunoSEQ multiplex PCR, the TCRdb table keeps only in-frame clones and is missing some. The sample has some 14,000 clones; 70% to 75% are singletons. The specimen sequenced was CD8+ T cells sorted from blood. These receptors all stem from an adult with rheumatoid arthritis.

The chain links TRBV6-1 to TRBJ1-1; D gene uncertain. The CDR3 has 11 residues. With 2 bases removed from V and 5 bases from J, the gap between germline ends came to 3 bases. CDR1 and CDR2 (germline): MNHNS, SASEGT. This chain's CDR3 is CASSESTEAFF. In DNA, the CDR3 is TGTGCCAGCAGTGAATCGACTGAAGCTTTCTTT.

This clone was found once. The V and J genes are TRBV4-1 and TRBJ2-7; 10 bases map to TRBD2. CDR1 is MGHRA and CDR2 is YSYEKL in the germline V gene. This CDR3 spans 16 amino acids. Unmatched junction bases numbered 5, after V lost 1 base and J lost 2 bases. CDR3 bases: TGCGCCAGCAGCCAAGCTCCAGCGGGAGGGACCTACGAGCAGTACTTC. It is translated as CASSQAPAGGTYEQYF.

This chain links TRBV27 with TRBJ2-7; 7 bases match TRBD1. Germline loops: CDR1 MNHEY, CDR2 SMNVEV (reference sequence). The CDR3 is made up of 17 amino acids. The ends lost 4 bases at V and 0 bases at J; junction bases unmatched: 12. The CDR3 protein is CASSSPSTGVGSYEQYF. The CDR3 DNA follows: TGTGCCAGCAGTTCACCCTCCACAGGGGTGGGCTCCTACGAGCAGTACTTC.

The CDR3 DNA sequence: TGTGCCAGCAGCCCCCTGGGACTAGCGGGAGTCGAGCAGTACTTC. Translation gives CASSPLGLAGVEQYF. The chain combines TRBV14 with TRBJ2-7, with TRBD2 matching 14 bases. CDR3 length: 15 amino acids. The germline gives CDR1 SGHDN, CDR2 FVKESK. J was trimmed by 6 bases and V by 4 bases; bases with no gene match: 5.

The J gene is TRBJ2-7, the V gene TRBV7-9; D call uncertain. The CDR3 is made up of 13 amino acids. Germline CDR1 reads SEHNR; CDR2 reads FQNEAQ (reference sequence). Trimming took 5 bases from V and 1 from J, leaving 9 bases between them. The CDR3 spells CASSPSLSYEQYF. The CDR3 nucleotides read TGTGCCAGCAGCCCAAGTCTATCCTACGAGCAGTACTTC.

This clone was seen only a few times. The rearrangement joins TRBV7-9 to TRBJ2-7, with 7 positions matching TRBD2. CDR3 size: 15 residues. Unmatched junction bases numbered 9, after V lost 5 bases and J lost 2 bases. Germline V gene lookup returns CDR1 SEHNR and CDR2 FQNEAQ (reference sequence). The CDR3 region is CASSPGGLSTYEQYF. The CDR3 DNA follows: TGTGCCAGCAGCCCGGGGGGTCTGAGTACCTACGAGCAGTACTTC.

J is TRBJ2-7 and V is TRBV29-1; no reliable D call. With 4 bases removed from V and 3 bases from J, the gap between germline ends came to 10 bases. The germline gives CDR1 SQVTM, CDR2 ANQGSEA. The CDR3 is 12 amino acids. The CDR3 nucleotides are TGCAGCGTTGTTGACACGGACTACGAGCAGTACTTC. It is translated as CSVVDTDYEQYF.

The rearrangement joins TRBV21-1 to TRBJ1-1; the table's D call, TRBD1, has no DNA check behind it. TRBV21-1 is termed a pseudogene. This CDR3 has 14 residues. CDR3 sequence: CASSKGTANTEAFF. CDR3 bases: TGTGCCAGCAGCAAAGGGACAGCGAACACTGAAGCTTTCTTT.

In its sample, this clone was seen a few times. The V gene is TRBV7-9, the J gene TRBJ2-7; the D call may be TRBD1 or TRBD2 (6 bases each). The CDR3 extends over 16 amino acids. V was cut by 5 bases and J by 0 bases, with 17 bases left in between. The V gene's germline CDR1 is SEHNR and CDR2 FQNEAQ (reference sequence). CDR3 nucleotides: TGTGCCAGCAGCACCCCATGGGGGGACAACTCCTACGAGCAGTACTTC. This codes for CASSTPWGDNSYEQYF.

This chain connects TRBV21-1 to TRBJ2-7; the table's D call TRBD2 went unverified against the DNA. TRBV21-1 is a pseudogene. The CDR3 extends over 12 amino acids. Here the CDR3 reads CASSKVVYEQYF. For the CDR3, the DNA is TGTGCCAGCAGCAAAGTCGTATACGAGCAGTACTTC.

A few counts support this clone. The chain combines TRBV5-1 with TRBJ2-5; D might be TRBD1 (6 bases). The ends were cut back, 0 bases at V and 5 bases at J, with 14 bases in the middle. This CDR3 spans 15 amino acids. Germline V gene lookup returns CDR1 SGHRS and CDR2 YFSETQ. The CDR3 DNA follows: TGCGCCAGCAGCTTGGGAGCGGCTAGGGGGGAGACCCAGTACTTC. Protein sequence: CASSLGAARGETQYF.

The V and J genes are TRBV4-1 and TRBJ2-2; no firm D call. The V gene's germline CDR1 is MGHRA and CDR2 YSYEKL. The CDR3 runs 13 residues. The V end was cut by 1 base, the J end by 9 bases, with 9 bases between. The CDR3 DNA follows: TGCGCCAGCAGCCAAGGACATGTAAGGGAGCTGTTTTTT. Its protein is CASSQGHVRELFF.

This clone was counted a single time. This sequence joins TRBV19 and TRBJ2-3; either TRBD1 or TRBD2 may supply D (6 bases each). The CDR3 totals 16 residues. The V end lost 0 bases, the J end lost 3 bases, and 13 bases lay between the germline ends. The germline V gene encodes CDR1 LNHDA and CDR2 SQIVND (reference sequence). This CDR3 reads CASSIEGGLSTDTQYF. CDR3 nucleotide sequence: TGTGCCAGTAGTATAGAAGGGGGGCTTAGTACAGATACGCAGTATTTT.

In the case of this clone: This same CDR3 is encoded by further DNA sequences in the sample. The CDR3 sequence is CATSRDGQGSINEQFF. The CDR3 region has the DNA TGTGCCACCAGCAGAGATGGCCAGGGGTCCATCAATGAGCAGTTCTTC. The rearrangement links TRBV15 to TRBJ2-1, with D possibly being TRBD1 (6 bases). Germline V gives CDR1 LNHNV, CDR2 YYDKDF (reference sequence). Trimming removed 0 bases at V and 6 bases at J, with 15 bases between. The CDR3 covers 16 residues.

V usage is TRBV7-9 and J usage is TRBJ2-5; D may correspond to TRBD1 or TRBD2 (7 bases each). The germline V gene encodes CDR1 SEHNR and CDR2 FQNEAQ (reference sequence). V lost 5 bases to trimming and J lost 5 bases, with 15 bases between them. The CDR3 covers 14 residues. The CDR3 reads CASSPWGGQETQYF. Written as DNA, the CDR3 is TGTGCCAGCAGCCCCTGGGGGGGACAGGAGACCCAGTACTTC.

The CDR3 bases are TGTGCCAGCGCCTCCTCGAACGACGAGCAGTACTTC. Its translation is CASASSNDEQYF. The chain combines TRBV10-3 with TRBJ2-7; D gene unclear. Trimming took off 10 bases at V and 5 bases at J, with 15 bases between the two ends. CDR1 is ENHRY and CDR2 is SYGVKD in the germline V gene. The CDR3 sequence is 12 residues long.

J is TRBJ2-7 and V is TRBV19; possibly TRBD1 for D (6 bases). With 8 bases removed from V and 5 bases from J, the gap between germline ends came to 19 bases. Germline V lookup: CDR1 LNHDA, CDR2 SQIVND (reference sequence). The CDR3 length is 14 residues. CDR3 residues: CASSQDREKNEQYF. Written as DNA, the CDR3 is TGTGCCAGTTCTCAGGACAGAGAAAAGAACGAGCAGTACTTC.

This chain connects TRBV4-2 to TRBJ2-7; D could derive from TRBD1 or TRBD2 (6 bases each). Germline assignment: CDR1 LGHNA and CDR2 YNFKEQ. This CDR3 is built from 15 residues. V was cut by 5 bases and J by 0 bases, with 14 bases left in between. The CDR3, as DNA: TGTGCCAGCAGCTTGGAAGGGGGAGGCTCCTACGAGCAGTACTTC. Translating it yields CASSLEGGGSYEQYF.

J is TRBJ2-7 and V is TRBV11-1, with 7 bases aligning to TRBD1. J gave up 0 bases and V 0 bases, and 5 bases lay outside the gene matches. CDR1 SGHAT and CDR2 FQDESV come from the germline V gene (reference sequence). The length of the CDR3 is 16 residues. CDR3 in amino acids: CASSLALAGGSYEQYF. CDR3 bases: TGTGCCAGCAGCTTAGCTTTGGCAGGGGGCTCCTACGAGCAGTACTTC.

The gene calls are TRBV5-1 and TRBJ1-4, with a possible D match to TRBD1 (5 bases). The V and J ends lost 0 bases and 7 bases respectively, with 13 bases between them. The CDR3 is 15 residues long. Germline V gene lookup returns CDR1 SGHRS and CDR2 YFSETQ. DNA for the CDR3: TGCGCCAGCAGCTTGGGCGGCTACGGGGCTGAAAAACTGTTTTTT. Its translation is CASSLGGYGAEKLFF.

This chain joins TRBV6-1 and TRBJ2-1; tentative D call: TRBD1 (7 bases). CDR1 MNHNS and CDR2 SASEGT come from the germline V gene. The CDR3 contains 15 residues. Between the trimmed V and J ends, which lost 1 base and 5 bases, there was a span of 12 bases. CDR3 bases: TGTGCCAGCAGTGAAGAGGAGGGGGCCCACAATGAGCAGTTCTTC. Its protein product is CASSEEEGAHNEQFF.

The chain employs TRBV30 and TRBJ2-1, with D possibly matching TRBD1 (6 bases). CDR3 length: 12 amino acids. The germline gives CDR1 GTSNPN, CDR2 SVGIG (reference sequence). V was clipped by 0 bases and J by 8 bases, with 8 bases between them. The CDR3 nucleotides read TGTGCCTGGAGTGTACAGGGCGATGAGCAGTTCTTC. Translating gives CAWSVQGDEQFF.

Only one count was recorded for this clone. The genes are TRBV6-6 and TRBJ2-7; D gene ambiguous. Per germline, CDR1 MNHNY and CDR2 SVGAGI (reference sequence). The CDR3 contains 12 residues. The V and J ends lost 4 bases and 3 bases respectively, with 7 bases between them. Here the CDR3 DNA reads TGTGCCAGCAGTTCCTTCTTCTACGAGCAGTACTTC. This sequence encodes CASSSFFYEQYF.

CDR3 DNA sequence: TGCGCCAGCAGTGGGCAGGAAAACACTGAAGCTTTCTTT. It translates to CASSGQENTEAFF. This chain connects TRBV10-2 to TRBJ1-1; unclear D gene. V lost 4 bases to trimming and J lost 2 bases, with 8 bases between them. Germline V CDR1 and CDR2: WSHSY, SAAADI. CDR3 length: 13 amino acids.

The gene calls are TRBV6-1 and TRBJ1-2; 7 nucleotides match TRBD1. Trimming at V came to 0 bases and at J to 5 bases, leaving 6 bases not matched to a gene. Germline-derived CDR1 and CDR2 are MNHNS and SASEGT. The CDR3 consists of 15 residues. DNA of the CDR3: TGTGCCAGCAGTGAAGCTGAGGGGGCCGGGTATGGCTACACCTTC. It codes for CASSEAEGAGYGYTF.

The V and J genes are TRBV7-6 and TRBJ2-3, with 13 nucleotides matching TRBD2. The CDR3 covers 18 residues. J lost 0 bases, V lost 5 bases, and 8 bases had no gene match. Per the germline V gene, CDR1 is SGHVS and CDR2 is FNYEAQ. The CDR3 region is CASSKGLAGEPSTDTQYF. The CDR3 DNA reads TGTGCCAGCAGCAAAGGACTAGCGGGGGAACCTAGCACAGATACGCAGTATTTT. The complete variable domain, with remaining parts taken from reference TRBV7-6 and TRBJ2-3, reads GAGVSQSPRYKVTKRGQDVALRCDPISGHVSLYWYRQALGQGPEFLTYFNYEAQQDKSGLPNDRFSAERPEGSISTLTIQRTEQRDSAMYRCASSKGLAGEPSTDTQYFGPGTRLTVL.

The chain recombines TRBV9 with TRBJ2-7; D possibly corresponds to TRBD2 (5 bases). The germline V gene encodes CDR1 SGDLS and CDR2 YYNGEE. This CDR3 is 13 amino acids long. DNA of the CDR3: TGTGCCAGCAGCGTAGTGGACCCCGGGAAGTCAGGAGTC. Its protein is CASSVVDPGKSGV.